What follows describes a single T cell receptor beta chain. Its binding antigen is unknown. Within one base of it there is no much larger clone, and no base qualities were kept. The data derive from a study of memory CD4+ T cells and cytomegalovirus serostatus (dated by TCRdb to the late 2010s). Concerning the study at large: The cohort included around 35 healthy adults from Belgium, of whom 9 were CMV seropositive and approximately 24 were CMV seronegative. To replicate a published TCR-based CMV serostatus classifier, the study sequenced CD4+ memory TCRbeta repertoires from a Belgian cohort whose cytomegalovirus serostatus was known.

The Quick-DNA Microprep Kit was used to extract genomic DNA from the sorted cells. TCRbeta DNA was amplified with the immunoSEQ hsTCRbeta kit following the manufacturer's protocol. TCRbeta libraries were sequenced on an Illumina MiSeq instrument. The source study handled its data this way. Once out-of-frame sequences had been removed, millions of distinct TCRbeta sequences were left, which works out to an average of around 73,000 per individual. Each individual was scored using the number of 160 or so previously reported CMV-associated TCRbeta sequences that the individual carried and the total number of productive distinct TCRbeta sequences. A beta-binomial model was reimplemented in Python, and random forests from scikit-learn, run with default parameters, were trained on data from the US cohort. On the Belgian cohort, classifier performance was reported as the median AUC, along with percentile confidence intervals, across 10,000 bootstrap iterations. In its TCRdb copy, this immuneACCESS table keeps in-frame sequences only and misses some clones. Where compared with another copy, unresolved V genes explain less than half of these, and the others have no known cause. V, J and clone size reflect that table, while D and trimming were determined from the DNA. The sample table records 80,000 or so clones; around four fifths of these occur just once. The ten most abundant clones make up 2.5% to 3% of the sample.

Single viable CD3+CD4+CD8-CD45RO+ cells were sorted as memory CD4+ T cells on a FACSAria II. CMV serostatus was determined with a Roche Elecsys assay detecting serum IgG against CMV pp150, pp28, p38 and p52. Following thawing, total CD4+ T cells were enriched through positive selection using CD4 magnetic microbeads. Samples originated from another study that specifically interrogated the CD4+ T cell memory repertoire. Peripheral blood mononuclear cells were isolated and cryopreserved according to standard operating procedures, and serum was kept at -80 degrees C. The staining used CD3-PerCP (BW264/56), CD4-APC (RPA-T4), CD45RO-PE (UCHT1) and CD8-Pacific Orange (3B5) antibodies, and Sytox blue was used to exclude non-viable cells. General findings and caveats noted by the study authors: Unlike the original study, which covered naive and memory CD4+ and CD8+ populations, the Belgian study sequenced only CD4+CD45RO+ memory cells. Results were interpreted as suggesting that the CMV-associated TCR signature is largely present in the CD4+ memory repertoire. For CMV serostatus prediction, a median bootstrapped AUC of roughly 0.94 was reached with the original framework, and a median bootstrapped AUC of 0.91 was reached with a US-trained random forest. The original-framework classifier achieved a median bootstrapped AUC of 0.95 with a 95% CI of 0.76-1.00 on the Belgian cohort. Of around 150 previously reported CMV-associated TCRbeta sequences, over 65 appeared in the CD4+ memory repertoires, each in one to five individuals.

V is pared back by 3 bases and J by 8 bases, with 10 bases lying between the germline termini. The germline V gene specifies KGHSH as CDR1 and LQKENI as CDR2. Counted from cysteine to phenylalanine, this CDR3 has 12 amino acids. Only the CDR3 region is kept as DNA, spanning 36 bases read in frame from base 1. The TCR was taken from an adult in good health and CMV-seropositive. The sequencing input was memory CD4+ T cells from blood. The chain employs TRBV18 and TRBJ1-2, with TRBD1 as a weak D call on 5 bases. CDR3 region: CASSPAGEGYTF. The sequence in DNA is TGTGCCAGCTCACCGGCGGGGGAGGGCTACACCTTC.